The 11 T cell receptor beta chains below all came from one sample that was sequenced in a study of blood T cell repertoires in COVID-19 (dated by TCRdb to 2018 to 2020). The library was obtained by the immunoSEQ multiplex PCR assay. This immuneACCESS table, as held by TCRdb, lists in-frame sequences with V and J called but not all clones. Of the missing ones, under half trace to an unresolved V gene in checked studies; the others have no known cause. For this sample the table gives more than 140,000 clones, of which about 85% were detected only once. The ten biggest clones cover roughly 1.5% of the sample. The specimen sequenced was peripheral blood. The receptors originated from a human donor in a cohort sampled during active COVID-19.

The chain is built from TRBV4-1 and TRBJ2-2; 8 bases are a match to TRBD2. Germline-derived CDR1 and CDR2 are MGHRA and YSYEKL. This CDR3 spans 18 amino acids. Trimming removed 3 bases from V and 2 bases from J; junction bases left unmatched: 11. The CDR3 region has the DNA TGCGCCAGCAGCCAGACCAAGGGCGGGGGGCTAAACACCGGGGAGCTGTTTTTT. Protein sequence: CASSQTKGGGLNTGELFF.

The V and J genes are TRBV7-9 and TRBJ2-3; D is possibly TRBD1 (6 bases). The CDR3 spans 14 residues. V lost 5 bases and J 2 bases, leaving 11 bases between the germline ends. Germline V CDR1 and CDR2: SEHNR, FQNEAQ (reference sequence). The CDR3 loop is CASSHGQHTDTQYF. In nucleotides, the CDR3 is TGTGCCAGCAGCCACGGACAGCACACAGATACGCAGTATTTT.

The CDR3 DNA reads TGTGCCAGCCGGTTCGACTCGGAAGCTTTCTTT. Translating it yields CASRFDSEAFF. The V gene is TRBV12-3 or TRBV12-4, the J gene TRBJ1-1, with unresolved D. The CDR3 consists of 11 residues. The germline V and J ends were trimmed by 8 bases and 8 bases, with 12 bases remaining between them.

The CDR3 here is CSVLPATSYNEQFF. CDR3 DNA: TGCAGCGTCCTCCCAGCGACCTCCTACAATGAGCAGTTCTTC. The chain has TRBV29-1 and TRBJ2-1; the D is unclear. The length of the CDR3 is 14 residues. The V end was cut by 6 bases, the J end by 0 bases, with 12 bases between. Per the germline V gene, CDR1 is SQVTM and CDR2 is ANQGSEA.

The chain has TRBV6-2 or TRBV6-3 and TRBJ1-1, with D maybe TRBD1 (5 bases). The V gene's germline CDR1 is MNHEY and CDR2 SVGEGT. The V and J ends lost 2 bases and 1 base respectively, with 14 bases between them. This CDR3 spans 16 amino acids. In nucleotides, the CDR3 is TGTGCCAGCAGTTACCTCCGGCAGGGCCCGAACACTGAAGCTTTCTTT. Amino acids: CASSYLRQGPNTEAFF.

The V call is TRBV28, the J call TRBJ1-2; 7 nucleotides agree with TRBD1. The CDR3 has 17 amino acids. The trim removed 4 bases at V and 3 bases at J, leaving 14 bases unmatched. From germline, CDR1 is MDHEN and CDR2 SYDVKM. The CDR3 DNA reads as TGTGCCAGCAGTTCAGGGGGTCACCAGCCGCGGGACTATGGCTACACCTTC. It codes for CASSSGGHQPRDYGYTF.

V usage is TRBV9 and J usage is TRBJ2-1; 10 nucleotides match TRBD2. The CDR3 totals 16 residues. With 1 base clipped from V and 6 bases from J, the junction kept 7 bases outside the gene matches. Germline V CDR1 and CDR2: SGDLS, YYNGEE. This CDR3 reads CASSVRGLAGANEQFF. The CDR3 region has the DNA TGTGCCAGCAGCGTAAGGGGCCTAGCGGGAGCCAATGAGCAGTTCTTC.

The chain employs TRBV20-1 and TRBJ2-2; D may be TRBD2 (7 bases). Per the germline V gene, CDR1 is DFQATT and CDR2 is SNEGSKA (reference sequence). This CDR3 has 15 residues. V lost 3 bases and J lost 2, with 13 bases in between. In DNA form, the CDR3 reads TGCAGTGCTAGTCGAGGGGGGGAAAACACCGGGGAGCTGTTTTTT. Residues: CSASRGGENTGELFF.

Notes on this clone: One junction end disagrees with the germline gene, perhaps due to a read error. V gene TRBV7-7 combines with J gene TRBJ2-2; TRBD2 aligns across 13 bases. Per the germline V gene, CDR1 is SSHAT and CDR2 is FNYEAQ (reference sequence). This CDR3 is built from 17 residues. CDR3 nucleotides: TGTGCTAGCAGCCCCCGACTAGCGGGAGGATTGCCCGGGGAGCTGTTTTTT. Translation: CASSPRLAGGLPGELFF.

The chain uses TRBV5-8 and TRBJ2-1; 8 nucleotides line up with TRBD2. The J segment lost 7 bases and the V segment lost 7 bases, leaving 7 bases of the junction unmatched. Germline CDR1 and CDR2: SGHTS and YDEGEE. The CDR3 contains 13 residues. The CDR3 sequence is CASHRLARNEQFF. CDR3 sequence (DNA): TGTGCCAGCCATAGACTAGCGAGAAATGAGCAGTTCTTC.

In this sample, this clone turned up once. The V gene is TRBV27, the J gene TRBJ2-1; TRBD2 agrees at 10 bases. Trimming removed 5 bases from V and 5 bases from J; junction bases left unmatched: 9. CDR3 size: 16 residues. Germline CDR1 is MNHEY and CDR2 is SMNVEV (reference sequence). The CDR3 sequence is CASSPLAGNSHNEQFF. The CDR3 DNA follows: TGTGCCAGCAGTCCACTAGCGGGAAATTCCCACAATGAGCAGTTCTTC.